These 22 T cell receptor beta chains were all obtained from the same sample, sequenced in a study of T cell repertoires in cytomegalovirus infection (dated by TCRdb to about 2019). The instrument given in TCRdb is Illumina HiSeq 1500. Using fastp trimming at Q25 and MiXCR clonotype assembly, TCRdb reanalyzed the public sequencing data and kept in-frame beta chains. Every distinct CDR3 protein forms one entry, paired with its most common genes and DNA. In this sample the table shows about 310,000 distinct CDR3 sequences, 17% of which occur a single time. 12% of the sample is held by the ten biggest clonotypes. The specimen was PBMCs. These receptors were taken from a human donor in good health (CMV status not recorded). Some clones in this sample may be carry-over from other donors' samples.

The gene calls are TRBV4-1 and TRBJ1-2; D remains ambiguous. V was clipped by 5 bases and J by 0 bases, with 7 bases between them. Germline CDR1 is MGHRA and CDR2 is YSYEKL. The CDR3 loop spans 13 amino acids. CDR3 sequence: CASSGVANYGYTF. The CDR3 coding sequence is TGCGCCAGCAGCGGAGTAGCTAACTATGGCTACACCTTC.

This clonotype has a handful of counts. This chain uses TRBV11-2 with TRBJ1-3, with D possibly TRBD1 on 5 matching bases. The CDR3 covers 16 residues. The V gene lost 5 bases and the J gene lost 4 bases, with 18 bases spanning the gap. In germline, CDR1 is SGHAT, CDR2 FQNNGV. As DNA, the CDR3 is TGTGCCAGCAGCGCGGGGACCGCAGGTGCGGGAAACACCATATATTTT. Amino acids: CASSAGTAGAGNTIYF.

This clonotype was counted at least ten times. J is TRBJ2-7 and V is TRBV27; perhaps D is TRBD1 or TRBD2 (5 bases each). V lost 6 bases and J lost 4, with 16 bases in between. CDR3 length equals 14 residues. Per the germline V gene, CDR1 is MNHEY and CDR2 is SMNVEV (reference sequence). The CDR3 sequence is CASSPRGALYEQYF. In nucleotides, the CDR3 is TGTGCCAGCAGCCCCCGAGGGGCCTTATACGAGCAGTACTTC.

This clonotype turned up a few times. This chain joins TRBV20-1 and TRBJ1-5; 8 bases align to TRBD1. The CDR3 has 14 residues. Germline lookup yields CDR1 DFQATT and CDR2 SNEGSKA (reference sequence). After removal of 3 bases from V and 6 bases from J, the junction contained 7 bases not matched to a gene. The CDR3 loop reads CSARMTGVGQPQHF. The DNA of the CDR3 is TGCAGTGCTAGGATGACAGGGGTTGGTCAGCCCCAGCATTTT.

V and J are TRBV7-9 and TRBJ2-3, with D hard to call. The germline gives CDR1 SEHNR, CDR2 FQNEAQ (reference sequence). V gave up 1 base and J gave up 1 base, with 6 bases separating them. The CDR3 is made up of 14 amino acids. As DNA, the CDR3 is TGTGCCAGCAGCTTAGATTCCCGCACAGATACGCAGTATTTT. It translates to CASSLDSRTDTQYF.

The genes are TRBV9 and TRBJ2-6; D is uncertain. Trimming removed 2 bases from V and 0 bases from J, with 12 bases in between. The CDR3 sequence is 17 residues long. Germline V lookup: CDR1 SGDLS, CDR2 YYNGEE. The CDR3 DNA is TGTGCCAGCAGCGTTGACTCCCCAATCTCTGGGGCCAACGTCCTGACTTTC. Protein: CASSVDSPISGANVLTF.

This clonotype was seen repeatedly, ten times or more. The CDR3: CASSPPGFTTDTQYF. The CDR3 coding sequence is TGTGCCAGCAGCCCCCCAGGGTTTACGACAGATACGCAGTATTTT. The genes are TRBV7-9 and TRBJ2-3, with D possibly matching TRBD1 (5 bases). CDR1 is SEHNR, CDR2 FQNEAQ, per germline (reference sequence). The V gene lost 5 bases and the J gene lost 3 bases, with 15 bases spanning the gap. The CDR3 extends over 15 amino acids.

This clonotype was seen repeatedly, ten times or more. The rearrangement joins TRBV12-3 or TRBV12-4 to TRBJ2-2, with 11 positions matching TRBD2. Germline trimming cut 5 bases from V and 3 bases from J; bases unmatched to any gene: 5. The CDR3 is 16 residues long. CDR3 sequence: CASSPALAGDTGELFF. The CDR3 DNA reads TGTGCCAGCAGTCCCGCACTAGCGGGGGACACCGGGGAGCTGTTTTTT.

This clonotype was found a few times. This chain uses TRBV7-6 with TRBJ2-5, with 10 bases matching TRBD1. Germline V lookup: CDR1 SGHVS, CDR2 FNYEAQ. The junction had 17 bases not matched to a gene; V was cut back by 5 bases and J by 2 bases. The CDR3 has 19 amino acids. This CDR3 reads CASSPGSFPGQGIQETQYF. As DNA, the CDR3 is TGTGCCAGCAGCCCTGGATCGTTCCCGGGACAGGGGATACAAGAGACCCAGTACTTC.

In its sample, this clonotype was seen a few times. CDR3 residues: CSAQTGSNQPQHF. The DNA for the CDR3 is TGCAGTGCCCAGACAGGAAGCAATCAGCCCCAGCATTTT. This sequence joins TRBV20-1 and TRBJ1-5, with D possibly TRBD1 on 6 matching bases. Trimming removed 6 bases from V and 1 base from J, with 10 bases in between. The CDR3 runs 13 residues. CDR1 is DFQATT, CDR2 SNEGSKA, per germline (reference sequence).

Ten or more counts support this clonotype. This chain uses TRBV7-2 with TRBJ1-4; 7 bases map to TRBD1. Germline V gene data show CDR1 as SGHTA and CDR2 as FQGNSA. The CDR3 has 16 amino acids. With V trimmed by 5 bases and J by 3 bases, 9 bases remained unmatched. The CDR3 protein is CASSLRAGGANEKLFF. The CDR3 DNA is TGTGCCAGCAGCCTCCGGGCAGGGGGTGCTAATGAAAAACTGTTTTTT.

The V gene is TRBV3-1, the J gene TRBJ2-5; no reliable D call. Germline assignment: CDR1 LGHDT and CDR2 YNNKEL (reference sequence). The V and J ends lost 0 bases and 2 bases respectively, with 7 bases between them. The CDR3 has 14 amino acids. CDR3 in amino acids: CASSQDGLQETQYF. The CDR3 nucleotides read TGTGCCAGCAGCCAAGATGGGCTACAAGAGACCCAGTACTTC.

The V gene is TRBV19, the J gene TRBJ2-3; 12 bases match TRBD2. V lost 4 bases to trimming and J lost 2 bases; unmatched junction nucleotides: 7. The CDR3 spans 17 residues. Per germline, CDR1 LNHDA and CDR2 SQIVND (reference sequence). The CDR3 sequence: CASSTFWTSGATDTQYF. The CDR3 coding sequence is TGTGCCAGTAGTACCTTCTGGACTAGCGGGGCCACAGATACGCAGTATTTT.

The CDR3 is CASSLRAGGSYNEQFF. In DNA form, the CDR3 reads TGTGCCAGCAGCTTAAGGGCAGGGGGATCCTACAATGAGCAGTTCTTC. The chain recombines TRBV7-6 with TRBJ2-1; 7 bases map to TRBD1. The CDR3 contains 16 residues. From germline, CDR1 is SGHVS and CDR2 FNYEAQ. The ends lost 2 bases at V and 1 base at J; junction bases unmatched: 5.

This clonotype was counted only a few times. CDR3 DNA: TGTGCTAGTGGTTTGGTACTGGGCCCATCAGGTGAGCAGTTCTTC. Its protein product is CASGLVLGPSGEQFF. The chain has TRBV12-5 and TRBJ2-1; D is ambiguous. Germline CDR1 reads LGHNT; CDR2 reads FRNRAP. V gave up 0 bases and J gave up 9 bases, with 15 bases separating them. This CDR3 has 15 amino acids.

V is TRBV7-2 and J is TRBJ2-5; TRBD2 agrees at 11 bases. CDR3 size: 17 residues. The germline CDR1 and CDR2 sequences are SGHTA and FQGNSA. V lost 1 base, J lost 9 bases, and 13 bases stayed unmatched. The CDR3 bases are TGTGCCAGCAGCTTAGTGTTAGCGGGGGGGCCATGGGAGCCCCAGTACTTC. It codes for CASSLVLAGGPWEPQYF.

CDR3 sequence: CASSPGANSPLHF. The CDR3 coding sequence is TGTGCCAGCAGCCCAGGGGCTAATTCACCCCTCCACTTT. The chain is built from TRBV12-3 or TRBV12-4 and TRBJ1-6; possible D gene TRBD1, 6 bases. Trimming cost V 6 bases and J 6 bases, with 9 bases left between them. This CDR3 has 13 amino acids.

The rearrangement joins TRBV12-3 or TRBV12-4 to TRBJ2-1; no firm D call. Between the trimmed V and J ends, which lost 3 bases and 4 bases, there was a span of 10 bases. This CDR3 contains 14 residues. The CDR3 bases are TGTGCCAGCAGTTTGTCCACCCTTTACAATGAGCAGTTCTTC. Translation gives CASSLSTLYNEQFF.

This clonotype was found a few times. The chain recombines TRBV27 with TRBJ2-6; D might be TRBD2 (6 bases). Per germline, CDR1 MNHEY and CDR2 SMNVEV (reference sequence). Trimming stripped 2 bases from V and 0 bases from J, with 14 bases between. CDR3 size: 18 residues. CDR3 amino acids: CASSLRLGVISGANVLTF. The CDR3 bases are TGTGCCAGCAGTTTACGACTAGGCGTAATCTCTGGGGCCAACGTCCTGACTTTC.

The J gene is TRBJ1-2, the V gene TRBV2, with unresolved D. The germline V and J ends were trimmed by 6 bases and 5 bases, with 10 bases remaining between them. Germline V lookup: CDR1 SNHLY, CDR2 FYNNEI. The CDR3 runs 12 residues. CDR3 region: CASRGRRYGYTF. CDR3 coding DNA: TGTGCCAGCAGGGGCAGGCGATATGGCTACACCTTC.

In this sample, this clonotype turned up a few times. This chain links TRBV5-1 with TRBJ2-7; D may be TRBD1 (6 bases). The germline gives CDR1 SGHRS, CDR2 YFSETQ. Trimming pared 7 bases from V and 4 bases from J, leaving 12 bases between. This CDR3 has 12 residues. CDR3 sequence reads: CASGWTEYEQYF. The CDR3 DNA reads as TGCGCCAGCGGATGGACAGAGTACGAGCAGTACTTC.

This clonotype has at least ten counts. V is TRBV7-2 and J is TRBJ2-7; no definite D call. With 1 base removed from V and 3 bases from J, the gap between germline ends came to 10 bases. From germline, CDR1 is SGHTA and CDR2 FQGNSA. The CDR3 runs 14 residues. The CDR3 here is CASSLEGWDYEQYF. CDR3 in DNA: TGTGCCAGCAGCTTAGAGGGTTGGGACTACGAGCAGTACTTC.